The subject of this entry is one T cell receptor (beta chain). Clones were sequenced by immunoSEQ multiplex PCR, and TCRdb holds only the in-frame ones, with some missing. Of around 18,000 clones detected, about nine tenths appear once; the ten largest clones hold 12%. This sample is drawn from a study of blood T cell repertoires in COVID-19. As for the study in general: Collection of acute and convalescent COVID-19 samples took place in the United States, Italy and Spain.

Between the trimmed V and J ends, which lost 0 bases and 1 base, there was a span of 6 bases. This CDR3 region has 15 residues. The germline gives CDR1 LNHNV, CDR2 YYDKDF (reference sequence). The clonotype was recovered from a human donor in a cohort sampled during active COVID-19. Sequenced sample: peripheral blood. The rearrangement uses TRBV15 and TRBJ1-4, with unresolved D. The CDR3 loop is CATSRDPGTNEKLFF. The CDR3 region has the DNA TGTGCCACCAGCAGAGATCCGGGAACTAATGAAAAACTGTTTTTT. The complete variable domain, with remaining parts taken from reference TRBV15 and TRBJ1-4, reads DAMVIQNPRYQVTQFGKPVTLSCSQTLNHNVMYWYQQKSSQAPKLLFHYYDKDFNNEADTPDNFQSRRPNTSFCFLDIRSPGLGDTAMYLCATSRDPGTNEKLFFGSGTQLSVL.